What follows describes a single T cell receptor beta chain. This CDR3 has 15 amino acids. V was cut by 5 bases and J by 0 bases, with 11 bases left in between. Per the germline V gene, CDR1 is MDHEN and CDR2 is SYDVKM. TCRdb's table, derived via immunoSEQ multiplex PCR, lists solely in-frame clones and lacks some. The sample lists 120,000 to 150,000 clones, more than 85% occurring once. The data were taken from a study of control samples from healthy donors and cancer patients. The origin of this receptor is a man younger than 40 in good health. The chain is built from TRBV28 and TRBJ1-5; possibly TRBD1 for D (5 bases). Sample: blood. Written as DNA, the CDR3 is TGTGCCAGCAGTACCCGGGACGGTAGCAATCAGCCCCAGCATTTT. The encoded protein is CASSTRDGSNQPQHF.